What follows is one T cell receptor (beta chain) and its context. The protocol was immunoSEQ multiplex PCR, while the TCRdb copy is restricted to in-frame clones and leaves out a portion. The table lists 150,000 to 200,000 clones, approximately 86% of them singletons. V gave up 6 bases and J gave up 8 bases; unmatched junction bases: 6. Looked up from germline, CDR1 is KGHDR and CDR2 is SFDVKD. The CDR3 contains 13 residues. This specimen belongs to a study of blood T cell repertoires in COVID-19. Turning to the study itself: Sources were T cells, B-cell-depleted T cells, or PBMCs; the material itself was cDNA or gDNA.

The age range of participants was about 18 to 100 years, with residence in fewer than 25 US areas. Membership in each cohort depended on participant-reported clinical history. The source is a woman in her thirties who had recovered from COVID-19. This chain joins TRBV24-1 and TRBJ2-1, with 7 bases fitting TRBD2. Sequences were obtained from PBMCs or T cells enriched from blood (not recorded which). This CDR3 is CATSFRTRDEQFF. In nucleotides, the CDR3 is TGTGCCACCAGTTTTAGGACTAGGGATGAGCAGTTCTTC.